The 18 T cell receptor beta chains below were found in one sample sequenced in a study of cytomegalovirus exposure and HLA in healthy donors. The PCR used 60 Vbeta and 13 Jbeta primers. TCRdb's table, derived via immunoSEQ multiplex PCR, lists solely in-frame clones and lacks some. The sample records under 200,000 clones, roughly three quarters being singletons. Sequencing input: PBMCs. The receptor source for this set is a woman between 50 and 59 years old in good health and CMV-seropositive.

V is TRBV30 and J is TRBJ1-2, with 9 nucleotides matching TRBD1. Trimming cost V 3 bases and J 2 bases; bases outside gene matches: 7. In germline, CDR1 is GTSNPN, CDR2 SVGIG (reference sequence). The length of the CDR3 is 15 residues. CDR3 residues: CAWSEGTGRNYGYTF. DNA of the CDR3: TGTGCCTGGAGCGAAGGGACAGGGCGGAACTATGGCTACACCTTC.

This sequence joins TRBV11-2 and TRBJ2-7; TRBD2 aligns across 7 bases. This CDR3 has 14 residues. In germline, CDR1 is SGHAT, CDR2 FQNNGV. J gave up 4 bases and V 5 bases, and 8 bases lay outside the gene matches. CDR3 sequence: CASSRPGGLYEQYF. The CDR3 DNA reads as TGTGCCAGCAGCCGCCCGGGGGGACTATACGAGCAGTACTTC.

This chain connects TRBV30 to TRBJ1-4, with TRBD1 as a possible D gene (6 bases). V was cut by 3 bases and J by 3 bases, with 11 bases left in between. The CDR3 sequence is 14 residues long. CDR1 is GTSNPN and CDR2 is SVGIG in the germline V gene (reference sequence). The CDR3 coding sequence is TGTGCCTGGAGCGGGACACGGTCTAATGAAAAACTGTTTTTT. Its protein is CAWSGTRSNEKLFF. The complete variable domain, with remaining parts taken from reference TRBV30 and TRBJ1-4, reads SQTIHQWPATLVQPVGSPLSLECTVEGTSNPNLYWYRQAAGRGLQLLFYSVGIGQISSEVPQNLSASRPQDRQFILSSKKLLLSDSGFYLCAWSGTRSNEKLFFGSGTQLSVL.

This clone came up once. The CDR3 reads CASSLAIAGEANEQFF. In DNA, the CDR3 is TGTGCCAGCAGCTTAGCCATAGCGGGAGAGGCTAATGAGCAGTTCTTC. The genes are TRBV7-9 and TRBJ2-1, with 9 nucleotides matching TRBD2. After removal of 0 bases from V and 7 bases from J, the junction contained 7 bases not matched to a gene. Germline V lookup: CDR1 SEHNR, CDR2 FQNEAQ (reference sequence). The CDR3 consists of 16 residues.

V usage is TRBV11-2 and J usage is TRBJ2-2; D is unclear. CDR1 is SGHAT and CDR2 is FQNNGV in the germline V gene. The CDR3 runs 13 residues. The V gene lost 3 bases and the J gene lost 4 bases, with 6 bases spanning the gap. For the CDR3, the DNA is TGTGCCAGCAGCTTGGCCGCCACCGGGGAGCTGTTTTTT. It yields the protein CASSLAATGELFF.

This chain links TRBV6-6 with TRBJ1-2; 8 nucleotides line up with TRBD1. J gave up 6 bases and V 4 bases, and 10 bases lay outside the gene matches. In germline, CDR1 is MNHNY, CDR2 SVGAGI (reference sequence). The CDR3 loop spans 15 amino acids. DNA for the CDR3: TGTGCCAGCAGTTCCGCCTCAGGGGGCCAGGATGGCTACACCTTC. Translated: CASSSASGGQDGYTF.

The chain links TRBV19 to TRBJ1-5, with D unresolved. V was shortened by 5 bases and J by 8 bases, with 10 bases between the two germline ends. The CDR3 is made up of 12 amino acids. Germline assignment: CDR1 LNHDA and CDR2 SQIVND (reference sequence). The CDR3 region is CASSHLSEPQHF. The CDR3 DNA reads TGTGCCAGTAGTCATCTGTCGGAGCCCCAGCATTTT.

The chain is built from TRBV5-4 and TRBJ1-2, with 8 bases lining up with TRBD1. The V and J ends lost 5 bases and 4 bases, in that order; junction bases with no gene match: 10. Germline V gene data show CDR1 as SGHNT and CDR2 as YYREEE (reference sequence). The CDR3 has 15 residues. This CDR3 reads CASRREGQGVYGYTF. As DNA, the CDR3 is TGTGCCAGCAGAAGGGAAGGACAGGGAGTCTATGGCTACACCTTC.

CDR3 sequence: CASSIKPASNQPQHF. The DNA for the CDR3 is TGTGCCAGCAGTATTAAACCCGCGAGCAATCAGCCCCAGCATTTT. The chain has TRBV27 and TRBJ1-5; D remains unclear. The CDR3 is made up of 15 amino acids. Germline CDR1 MNHEY, CDR2 SMNVEV (reference sequence). Trimming removed 5 bases from V and 1 base from J, with 12 bases in between.

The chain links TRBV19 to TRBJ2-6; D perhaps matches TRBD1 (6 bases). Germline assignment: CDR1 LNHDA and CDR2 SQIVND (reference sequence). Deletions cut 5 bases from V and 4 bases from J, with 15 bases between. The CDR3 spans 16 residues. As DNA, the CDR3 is TGTGCCAGTAGTGGCAGGGGTTCGGGGGGGGCCAACGTCCTGACTTTC. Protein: CASSGRGSGGANVLTF.

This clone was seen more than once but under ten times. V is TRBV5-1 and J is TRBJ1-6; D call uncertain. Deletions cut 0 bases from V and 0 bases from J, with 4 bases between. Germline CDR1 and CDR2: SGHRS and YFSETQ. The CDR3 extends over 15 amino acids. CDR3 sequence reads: CASSLGSSYNSPLHF. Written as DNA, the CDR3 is TGCGCCAGCAGCTTGGGCAGCTCCTATAATTCACCCCTCCACTTT.

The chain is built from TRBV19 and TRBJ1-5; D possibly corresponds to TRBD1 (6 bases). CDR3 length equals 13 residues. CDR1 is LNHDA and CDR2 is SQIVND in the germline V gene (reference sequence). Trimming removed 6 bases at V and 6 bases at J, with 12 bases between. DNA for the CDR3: TGTGCCAGTAGCTACCAGGGGTTTCAGCCCCAGCATTTT. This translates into CASSYQGFQPQHF.

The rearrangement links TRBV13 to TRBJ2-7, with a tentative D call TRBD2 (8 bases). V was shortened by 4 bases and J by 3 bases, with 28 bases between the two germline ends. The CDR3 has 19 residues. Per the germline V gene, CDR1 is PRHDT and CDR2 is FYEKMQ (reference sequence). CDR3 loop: CASSSGGDHRGRYDYEQYF. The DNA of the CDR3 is TGTGCCAGCAGCTCCGGGGGGGATCACAGGGGACGTTACGACTACGAGCAGTACTTC.

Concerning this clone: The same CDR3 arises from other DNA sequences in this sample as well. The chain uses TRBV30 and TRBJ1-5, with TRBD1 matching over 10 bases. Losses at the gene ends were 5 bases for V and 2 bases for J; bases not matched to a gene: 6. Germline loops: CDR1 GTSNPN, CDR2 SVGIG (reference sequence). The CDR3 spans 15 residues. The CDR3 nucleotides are TGTGCCTGGGACCGTGGGACAGGGGGCAATCAGCCCCAGCATTTT. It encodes CAWDRGTGGNQPQHF.

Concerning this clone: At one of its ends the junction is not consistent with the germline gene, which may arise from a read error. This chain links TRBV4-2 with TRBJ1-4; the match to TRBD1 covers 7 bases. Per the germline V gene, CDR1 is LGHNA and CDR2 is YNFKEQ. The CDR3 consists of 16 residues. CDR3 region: CAGSQDWGQYHEKLFF. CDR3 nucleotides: TGTGCCGGCAGCCAAGATTGGGGACAGTATCACGAAAAACTGTTTTTT.

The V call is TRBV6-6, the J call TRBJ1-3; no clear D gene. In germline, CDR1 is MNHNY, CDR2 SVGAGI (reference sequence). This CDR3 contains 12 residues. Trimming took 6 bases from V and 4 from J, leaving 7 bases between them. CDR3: CASREGGNTIYF. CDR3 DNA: TGTGCCAGCAGGGAGGGAGGAAACACCATATATTTT.

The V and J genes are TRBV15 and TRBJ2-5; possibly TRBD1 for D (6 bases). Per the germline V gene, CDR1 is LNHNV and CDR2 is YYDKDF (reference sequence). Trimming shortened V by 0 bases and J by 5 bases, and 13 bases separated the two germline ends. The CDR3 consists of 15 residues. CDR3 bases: TGTGCCACCAGCAGAGATTCGCGACAGGAGGAGACCCAGTACTTC. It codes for CATSRDSRQEETQYF.

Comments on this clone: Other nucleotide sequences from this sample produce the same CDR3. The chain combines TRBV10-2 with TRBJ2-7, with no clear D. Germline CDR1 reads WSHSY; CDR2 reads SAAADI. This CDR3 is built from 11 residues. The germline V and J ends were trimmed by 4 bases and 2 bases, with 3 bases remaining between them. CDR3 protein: CASSVAYEQYF. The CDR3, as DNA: TGCGCCAGCAGTGTAGCCTACGAGCAGTACTTC.